This TCR beta chain derives from a study of cytomegalovirus exposure and HLA in healthy donors. Study-wide findings and caveats: In a later analysis, TCR beta V- and J-gene trimming was associated with a missense DCLRE1C variant. A later analysis associated some 18,000 TCR beta sequences with HLA alleles at a 0.05 false discovery rate.

The count of this clone is one. What it binds is unknown. 60 Vbeta and 13 Jbeta primers were used in PCR. Sequencing was performed with immunoSEQ multiplex PCR; in TCRdb, only in-frame clones are kept and a portion is missing. The sample lists about 150,000 clones; 75% to 85% were seen once. Although they were nominally healthy when sampled, donors likely had unrecorded immune exposures. The TCR originated in a man aged 25 to 40 in good health and CMV-seropositive. What was sequenced was PBMCs.

Written as DNA, the CDR3 is TGTGCCAGCAGTTACGGACAGGGGGCGGTCAATGAGCAGTTCTTC. This codes for CASSYGQGAVNEQFF. The V call is TRBV27, the J call TRBJ2-1, with 11 bases fitting TRBD1. The CDR3 runs to 15 residues. From germline, CDR1 is MNHEY and CDR2 SMNVEV (reference sequence). J was trimmed by 6 bases and V by 4 bases; bases with no gene match: 5.